The rows below give T cell receptor beta chains drawn from one sample of a study of cytomegalovirus exposure and HLA in healthy donors. Repertoires were generated with immunoSEQ multiplex PCR, while TCRdb's copy carries only in-frame clones and drops some. The sample records some 96,000 clones, over 65% being singletons. The specimen was PBMCs. Receptors were obtained from a woman aged 55-69 years in good health and CMV-seronegative. The CDR3 runs from the conserved cysteine through the conserved F or W. Where a row states a size, it is once, few, many or the class of an expanded clone; other rows omit it.

clone_size | j_call | v_call | cdr3_aa
- | TRBJ1-3 | TRBV7-6 | CASSLGITGDSGNTIYF
- | TRBJ2-2 | TRBV6-5 | CASSYGSYTGELFF
- | TRBJ2-7 | TRBV5-4 | CASSLGSLADEQYF
- | TRBJ2-7 | TRBV5-1 | CASSWRGVNYEQYF
- | TRBJ2-1 | TRBV7-2 | CASSGSGTGSYNEQFF
- | TRBJ1-5 | TRBV19 | CASSMWASNQPQHF
- | TRBJ2-2 | TRBV7-7 | CASSFMRDRDSIGFTGELFF
- | TRBJ2-1 | TRBV18 | CASSPRSGVRSYNEQFF
- | TRBJ2-3 | TRBV2 | CASSERTPTQYF
- | TRBJ1-5 | TRBV6-1 | CASSEAWYSNQPQHF
once | TRBJ2-1 | TRBV7-8 | CASSLGTSGNNEQFF
- | TRBJ2-6 | TRBV7-8 | CASVIGVAGANVLTF
few | TRBJ1-5 | TRBV4-3 | CASSQGQFSNQPQHF
- | TRBJ2-1 | TRBV5-1 | CASSFSGTGEWDEQFF
- | TRBJ2-5 | TRBV6-5 | CASRRLAGARETQYF
- | TRBJ2-5 | TRBV7-9 | CASSPVGGQETQYF
- | TRBJ2-5 | TRBV7-2 | CASSLGGQVVETQYF
- | TRBJ1-3 | TRBV5-6 | CASSSGHASGNTIYF
- | TRBJ1-6 | TRBV6-1 | CASSARDNSPLHF
- | TRBJ1-1 | TRBV5-1 | CASSLAGDRGEAFF
- | TRBJ2-1 | TRBV18 | CASSPTGTGWPFEQFF
- | TRBJ2-1 | TRBV7-9 | CASIHKLGQGHEQFF
- | TRBJ2-2 | TRBV5-6 | CASSWGQGELFF
- | TRBJ1-2 | TRBV28 | CASTFPGQIYGYTF
- | TRBJ2-3 | TRBV7-7 | CASSGGQGTTDTQYF
- | TRBJ1-2 | TRBV29-1 | CSVEDSGYGYTF
few | TRBJ2-7 | TRBV27 | CASSLRGVTYEQYF
once | TRBJ2-5 | TRBV5-6 | CASSIAGVETQYF
- | TRBJ2-5 | TRBV5-1 | CASSLDGGGRETQYF
once | TRBJ2-6 | TRBV6-5 | CASSSPGGANVLTF
- | TRBJ1-4 | TRBV4-3 | CASSQDSRAGGEKLFF
- | TRBJ2-1 | TRBV29-1 | CSAPPRGKVDEQFF
- | TRBJ2-3 | TRBV5-6 | CASSLLESGADTQYF
- | TRBJ2-5 | TRBV15 | CATSRGDRGEETQYF
- | TRBJ1-5 | TRBV6-4 | CASKGGLDNQPQHF
- | TRBJ2-7 | TRBV4-3 | CASSQARQASYEQYF
- | TRBJ2-7 | TRBV5-1 | CASSLAPGYYEQYF
once | TRBJ2-7 | TRBV4-3 | CASSQDGASGDYEQYF
- | TRBJ1-1 | TRBV4-1 | CASSQDAGNTEAFF
- | TRBJ2-1 | TRBV5-1 | CASSPLTGFGSRREQFF
once | TRBJ1-1 | TRBV28 | CASSPADLTAEAFF
few | TRBJ2-1 | TRBV29-1 | CSAGGLAGTGNNEQFF
- | TRBJ2-1 | TRBV14 | CASSQEEAWVAGAYNEQFF
- | TRBJ1-1 | TRBV9 | CASSVGRGNTEAFF
- | TRBJ1-6 | TRBV6-5 | CASSLGPEEYSPLHF
few | TRBJ1-1 | TRBV7-2 | CASSLDREGEAFF
- | TRBJ1-2 | TRBV6-5 | CASRRDRDANYGYTF
- | TRBJ2-7 | TRBV5-1 | CASSRGDGSYEQYF